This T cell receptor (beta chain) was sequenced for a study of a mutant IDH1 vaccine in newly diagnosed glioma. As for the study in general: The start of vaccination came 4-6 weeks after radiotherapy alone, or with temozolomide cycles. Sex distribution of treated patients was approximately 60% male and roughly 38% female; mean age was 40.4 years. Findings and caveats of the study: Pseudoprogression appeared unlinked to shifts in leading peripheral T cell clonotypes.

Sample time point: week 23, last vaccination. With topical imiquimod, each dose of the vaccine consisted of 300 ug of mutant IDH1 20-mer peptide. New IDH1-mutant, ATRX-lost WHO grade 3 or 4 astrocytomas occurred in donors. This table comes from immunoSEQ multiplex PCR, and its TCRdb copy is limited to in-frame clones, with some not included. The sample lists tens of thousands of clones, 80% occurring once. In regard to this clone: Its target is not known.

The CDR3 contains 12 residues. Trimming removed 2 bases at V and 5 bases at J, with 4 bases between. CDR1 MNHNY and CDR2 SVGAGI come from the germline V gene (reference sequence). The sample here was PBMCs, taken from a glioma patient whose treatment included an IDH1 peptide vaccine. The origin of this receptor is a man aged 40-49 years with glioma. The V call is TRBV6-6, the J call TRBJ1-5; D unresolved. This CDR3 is CASSYDYQPQHF. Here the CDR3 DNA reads TGTGCCAGCAGTTACGACTATCAGCCCCAGCATTTT.